The subject of this entry is one TCR beta chain. These data are taken from a study of T-cell memory formation after mild COVID-19. Study in general: Clusters of TCRs were largely donor specific.

CDR1 is SGHRS and CDR2 is YFSETQ in the germline V gene. V lost 4 bases, J lost 4 bases, and 12 bases lay in between. The length of the CDR3 is 14 residues. Via MiXCR, TCRdb re-called the 5' RACE reads, giving one row per CDR3 protein. The sample carries hundreds of thousands of distinct CDR3 sequences, 25% to 30% recorded once. This receptor was obtained from an adult woman who had mild COVID-19 (a few samples of this study predate the infection). Cell type and time point are not known. The sequencing sample was made of PBMCs or a T cell subset sorted from them (not recorded which). This chain links TRBV5-1 with TRBJ1-5; weak D call: TRBD1 (5 bases). The CDR3 loop reads CASSPAGNNQPQHF. The DNA for the CDR3 is TGCGCCAGCAGCCCGGCAGGGAATAATCAGCCCCAGCATTTT.